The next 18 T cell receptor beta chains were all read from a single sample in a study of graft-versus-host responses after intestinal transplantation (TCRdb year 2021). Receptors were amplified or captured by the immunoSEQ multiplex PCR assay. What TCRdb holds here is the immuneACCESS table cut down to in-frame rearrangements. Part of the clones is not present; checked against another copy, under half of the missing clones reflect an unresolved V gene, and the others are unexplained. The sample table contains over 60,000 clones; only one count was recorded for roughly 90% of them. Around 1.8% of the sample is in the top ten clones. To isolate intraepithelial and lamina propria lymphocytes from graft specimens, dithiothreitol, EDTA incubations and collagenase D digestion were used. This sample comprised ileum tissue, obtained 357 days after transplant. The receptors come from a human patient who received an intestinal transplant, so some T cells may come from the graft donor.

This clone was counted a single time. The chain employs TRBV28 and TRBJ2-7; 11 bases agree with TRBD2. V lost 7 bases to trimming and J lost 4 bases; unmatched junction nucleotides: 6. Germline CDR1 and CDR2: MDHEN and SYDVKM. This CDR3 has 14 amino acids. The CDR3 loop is CASTIAGGSYEQYF. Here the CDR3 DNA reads TGTGCCAGCACCATAGCGGGAGGGTCTTACGAGCAGTACTTC.

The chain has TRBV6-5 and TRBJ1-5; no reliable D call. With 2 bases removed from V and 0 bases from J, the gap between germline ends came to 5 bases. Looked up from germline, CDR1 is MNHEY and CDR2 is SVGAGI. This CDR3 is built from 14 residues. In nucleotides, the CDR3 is TGTGCCAGCAGTTACAGGGATAGCAATCAGCCCCAGCATTTT. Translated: CASSYRDSNQPQHF.

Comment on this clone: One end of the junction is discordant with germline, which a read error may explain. The CDR3 region is CASSLTTAGAGGWFNEQFF. CDR3 DNA sequence: TGTGCCAGCAGCCTAACCACTGCGGGCGCGGGGGGTTGGTTCAATGAGCAGTTCTTC. The chain recombines TRBV7-3 with TRBJ2-1, with TRBD2 identical over 8 bases. There are 19 residues in the CDR3. CDR1 is SGHTA, CDR2 FQGTGA, per germline.

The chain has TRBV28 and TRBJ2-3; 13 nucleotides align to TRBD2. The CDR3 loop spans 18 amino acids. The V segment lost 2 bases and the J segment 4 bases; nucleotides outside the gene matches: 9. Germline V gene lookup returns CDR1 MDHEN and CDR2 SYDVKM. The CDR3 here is CASSLSPGLAGVPDTQYF. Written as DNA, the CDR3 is TGTGCCAGCAGTTTAAGCCCCGGACTAGCGGGAGTTCCAGATACGCAGTATTTT.

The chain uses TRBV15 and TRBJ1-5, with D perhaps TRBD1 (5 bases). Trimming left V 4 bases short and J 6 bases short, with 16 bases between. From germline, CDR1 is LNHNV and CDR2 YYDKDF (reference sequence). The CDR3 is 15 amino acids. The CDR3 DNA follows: TGTGCCACCAGCATGGGGCCCATACGGGGTCAGCCCCAGCATTTT. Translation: CATSMGPIRGQPQHF.

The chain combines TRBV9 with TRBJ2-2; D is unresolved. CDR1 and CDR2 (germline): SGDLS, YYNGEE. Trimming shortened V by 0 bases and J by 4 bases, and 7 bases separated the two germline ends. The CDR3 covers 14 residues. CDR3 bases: TGTGCCAGCAGCGTAGGAGGAGTCACCGGGGAGCTGTTTTTT. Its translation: CASSVGGVTGELFF.

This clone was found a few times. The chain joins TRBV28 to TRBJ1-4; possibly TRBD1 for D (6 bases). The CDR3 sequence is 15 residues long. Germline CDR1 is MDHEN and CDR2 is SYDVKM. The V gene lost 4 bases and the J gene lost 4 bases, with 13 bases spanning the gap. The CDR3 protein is CASSSWGAGNEKLFF. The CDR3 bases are TGTGCCAGCAGTTCGTGGGGGGCCGGTAATGAAAAACTGTTTTTT.

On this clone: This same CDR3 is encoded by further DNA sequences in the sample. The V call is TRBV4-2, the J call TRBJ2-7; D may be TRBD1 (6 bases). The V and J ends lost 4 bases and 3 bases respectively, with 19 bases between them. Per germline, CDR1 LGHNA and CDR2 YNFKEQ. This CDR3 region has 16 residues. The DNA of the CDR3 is TGTGCCAGCAGCCTCAGTTCTGGGACAAACCGCTACGAGCAGTACTTC. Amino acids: CASSLSSGTNRYEQYF.

CDR3 sequence: CASSPGQGGQPQHF. DNA for the CDR3: TGCGCCAGCAGCCCCGGACAGGGGGGACAGCCCCAGCATTTT. The chain links TRBV5-1 to TRBJ1-5; TRBD1 matches at 10 bases. CDR3 size: 14 residues. CDR1 is SGHRS, CDR2 YFSETQ, per germline. V shed 4 bases and J 7 bases; nucleotides not matched to a gene: 5.

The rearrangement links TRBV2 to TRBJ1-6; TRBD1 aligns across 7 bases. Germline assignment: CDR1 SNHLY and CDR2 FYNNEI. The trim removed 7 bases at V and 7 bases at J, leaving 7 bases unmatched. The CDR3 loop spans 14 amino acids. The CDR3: CASNRQGRNSPLHF. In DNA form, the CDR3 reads TGTGCCAGCAACCGACAGGGTAGGAATTCACCCCTCCACTTT.

CDR3 residues: CASSLAGRFYEQYF. CDR3 sequence (DNA): TGTGCCAGCAGCTTAGCGGGCCGATTTTACGAGCAGTACTTC. The chain uses TRBV7-9 and TRBJ2-7; D gene ambiguous. The V gene's germline CDR1 is SEHNR and CDR2 FQNEAQ (reference sequence). V was trimmed by 0 bases and J by 4 bases, leaving 10 bases between them. The CDR3 contains 14 residues.

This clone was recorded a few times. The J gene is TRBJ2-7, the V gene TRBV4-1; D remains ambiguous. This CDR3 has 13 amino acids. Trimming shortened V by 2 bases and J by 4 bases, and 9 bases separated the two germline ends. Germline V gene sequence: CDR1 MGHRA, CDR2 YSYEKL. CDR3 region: CASSQTLFYEQYF. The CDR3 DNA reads TGCGCCAGCAGCCAAACTCTTTTTTACGAGCAGTACTTC.

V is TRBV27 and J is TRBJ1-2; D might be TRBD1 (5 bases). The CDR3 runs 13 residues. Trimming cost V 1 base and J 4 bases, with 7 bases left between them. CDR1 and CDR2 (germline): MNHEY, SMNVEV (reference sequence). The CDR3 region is CASSLWDGYGYTF. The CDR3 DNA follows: TGTGCCAGCAGTTTATGGGACGGCTATGGCTACACCTTC.

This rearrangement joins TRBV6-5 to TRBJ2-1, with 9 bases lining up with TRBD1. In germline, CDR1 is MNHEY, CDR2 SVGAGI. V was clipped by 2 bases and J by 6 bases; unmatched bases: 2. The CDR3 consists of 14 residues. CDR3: CASSYGDRVNEQFF. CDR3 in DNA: TGTGCCAGCAGTTACGGGGACAGGGTCAATGAGCAGTTCTTC.

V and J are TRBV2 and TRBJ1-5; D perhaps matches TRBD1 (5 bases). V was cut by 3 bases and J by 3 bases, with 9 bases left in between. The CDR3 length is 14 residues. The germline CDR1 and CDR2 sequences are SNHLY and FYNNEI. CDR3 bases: TGTGCCAGCAGTGATCAAGGGGTCAATCAGCCCCAGCATTTT. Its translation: CASSDQGVNQPQHF.

The CDR3 DNA follows: TGCGCCAGCAGCTTGGAAAGGGGAGCAAGCGAGCAGTACTTC. It codes for CASSLERGASEQYF. This chain links TRBV5-1 with TRBJ2-7; possibly TRBD1 or TRBD2 for D (5 bases each). This CDR3 is built from 14 residues. CDR1 is SGHRS, CDR2 YFSETQ, per germline. The V gene lost 0 bases and the J gene lost 6 bases, with 13 bases spanning the gap. The entire variable domain, with the rest obtained from reference TRBV5-1 and TRBJ2-7, is as follows: KAGVTQTPRYLIKTRGQQVTLSCSPISGHRSVSWYQQTPGQGLQFLFEYFSETQRNKGNFPGRFSGRQFSNSRSEMNVSTLELGDSALYLCASSLERGASEQYFGPGTRLTVT.

The CDR3 nucleotides read TGTGCCAGCAGCGTAAAGGGGGACTATAATTCACCCCTCCACTTT. This sequence encodes CASSVKGDYNSPLHF. V usage is TRBV9 and J usage is TRBJ1-6, with a tentative D call TRBD1 (6 bases). Germline V gene data show CDR1 as SGDLS and CDR2 as YYNGEE. Deletions cut 1 base from V and 3 bases from J, with 8 bases between. The CDR3 length is 15 residues.

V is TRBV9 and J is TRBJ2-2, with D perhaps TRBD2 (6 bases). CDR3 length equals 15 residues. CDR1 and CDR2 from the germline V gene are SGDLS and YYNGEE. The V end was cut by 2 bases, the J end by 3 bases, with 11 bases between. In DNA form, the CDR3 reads TGTGCCAGCAGCGTTTCTAGCGTAGACACCGGGGAGCTGTTTTTT. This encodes CASSVSSVDTGELFF.